What follows are 14 T cell receptor beta chains derived from one specimen sequenced in a study of response to subunit inactivated influenza vaccine. TCRdb ran MiXCR on the RT-PCR reads and lists one entry per CDR3 protein. In the table there are about 570,000 distinct CDR3 sequences, about 11% of which are singletons. The same sample was also studied in work on T cells expressing NK-cell markers. That investigation notes: Template switching by 5'RACE with UMIs generated the TCR beta cDNA.

Sequenced material: PBMCs from blood, taken on the day of vaccination. These receptors were collected from a man aged 50 to 59 who received an inactivated influenza vaccine.

This clonotype came up a few times. This chain joins TRBV7-9 and TRBJ1-2; D is uncertain. This CDR3 is 16 amino acids long. The V end lost 1 base, the J end lost 1 base, and 13 bases lay between the germline ends. CDR1 SEHNR and CDR2 FQNEAQ come from the germline V gene (reference sequence). For the CDR3, the DNA is TGTGCCAGCAGCTTAGGCCTATCGACAAATAACTATGGCTACACCTTC. Protein sequence: CASSLGLSTNNYGYTF.

This rearrangement joins TRBV7-8 to TRBJ2-1; D is unresolved. The CDR3 sequence is 12 residues long. Germline V gene data show CDR1 as SGHVS and CDR2 as FQNEAQ. V lost 2 bases and J lost 8, with 7 bases in between. This chain's CDR3 is CASSLLEYEQFF. CDR3 coding DNA: TGTGCCAGCAGCTTACTAGAATATGAGCAGTTCTTC.

This clonotype was observed at least ten times. This sequence joins TRBV30 and TRBJ1-1, with a weak D call TRBD1 (6 bases). The V gene lost 2 bases and the J gene lost 11 bases, with 18 bases spanning the gap. CDR3 length: 13 residues. Per germline, CDR1 GTSNPN and CDR2 SVGIG (reference sequence). CDR3 protein: CAWSSGVSVQAFF. CDR3 nucleotides: TGTGCCTGGAGTTCAGGGGTGTCGGTTCAGGCTTTCTTT. The full variable domain, its missing parts supplied by reference TRBV30 and TRBJ1-1, is SQTIHQWPATLVQPVGSPLSLECTVEGTSNPNLYWYRQAAGRGLQLLFYSVGIGQISSEVPQNLSASRPQDRQFILSSKKLLLSDSGFYLCAWSSGVSVQAFFGQGTRLTVV.

This clonotype was counted only a few times. V is TRBV7-2 and J is TRBJ2-5; the match to TRBD1 covers 9 bases. The J segment lost 5 bases and the V segment lost 6 bases, leaving 4 bases of the junction unmatched. The CDR3 is made up of 13 amino acids. Per germline, CDR1 SGHTA and CDR2 FQGNSA. The CDR3 loop reads CASRWTGVETQYF. The DNA for the CDR3 is TGTGCCAGCAGGTGGACAGGGGTCGAGACCCAGTACTTC.

The chain has TRBV6-1 and TRBJ2-1, with TRBD1 matching over 10 bases. The junction had 11 bases not matched to a gene; V was cut back by 9 bases and J by 0 bases. The germline V gene encodes CDR1 MNHNS and CDR2 SASEGT. This CDR3 has 17 amino acids. CDR3 sequence (DNA): TGTGCCAGTTACCGGGACAGGGGCCTTACCTCCTACAATGAGCAGTTCTTC. Translating gives CASYRDRGLTSYNEQFF.

The chain recombines TRBV15 with TRBJ2-7, with no clear D. Trimming cost V 3 bases and J 3 bases, with 6 bases left between them. This CDR3 contains 12 residues. Per germline, CDR1 LNHNV and CDR2 YYDKDF (reference sequence). CDR3 sequence (DNA): TGTGCCACCAGCAGCCGGTACTACGAGCAGTACTTC. Translating it yields CATSSRYYEQYF. Drawing the rest from reference TRBV15 and TRBJ2-7, the complete variable domain is DAMVIQNPRYQVTQFGKPVTLSCSQTLNHNVMYWYQQKSSQAPKLLFHYYDKDFNNEADTPDNFQSRRPNTSFCFLDIRSPGLGDTAMYLCATSSRYYEQYFGPGTRLTVT.

J is TRBJ1-4 and V is TRBV7-2; 7 bases map to TRBD1. Germline V gives CDR1 SGHTA, CDR2 FQGNSA. V was clipped by 5 bases and J by 6 bases; unmatched bases: 6. The CDR3 is 14 amino acids. The CDR3 loop is CASSAGTVDEKLFF. The CDR3, as DNA: TGTGCCAGCAGCGCTGGGACAGTTGATGAAAAACTGTTTTTT.

The V gene is TRBV10-3, the J gene TRBJ2-6; D might be TRBD1 (6 bases). There are 15 residues in the CDR3. CDR1 is ENHRY, CDR2 SYGVKD, per germline. With 6 bases removed from V and 1 base from J, the gap between germline ends came to 10 bases. The CDR3 region has the DNA TGTGCCATCAGCGTTACAGGGTCTGGGGCCAACGTCCTGACTTTC. Translated, it gives CAISVTGSGANVLTF.

The V call is TRBV29-1, the J call TRBJ2-3, with 7 bases that match TRBD1. Germline assignment: CDR1 SQVTM and CDR2 ANQGSEA. CDR3 size: 14 residues. V was pared by 8 bases and J by 0 bases, with 8 bases of the junction left unmatched. The DNA of the CDR3 is TGCAGCTCCGCGAAGGGGGCTAGCACAGATACGCAGTATTTT. Translation: CSSAKGASTDTQYF.

The chain combines TRBV10-3 with TRBJ2-5; no reliable D call. With 2 bases removed from V and 1 base from J, the gap between germline ends came to 8 bases. CDR1 is ENHRY and CDR2 is SYGVKD in the germline V gene. The CDR3 length is 14 residues. The chain's CDR3 is CAISEGGFQETQYF. In DNA, the CDR3 is TGTGCCATCAGTGAGGGCGGTTTCCAAGAGACCCAGTACTTC.

In this sample, this clonotype turned up a few times. This chain links TRBV7-9 with TRBJ2-3; D possibly corresponds to TRBD2 (6 bases). Trimming pared 6 bases from V and 6 bases from J, leaving 25 bases between. CDR1 SEHNR and CDR2 FQNEAQ come from the germline V gene (reference sequence). This CDR3 spans 17 amino acids. The CDR3 nucleotides are TGTGCCAGCAGTCTAGGGGTCGGGGGATATGCGTTTGATACGCAGTATTTT. This encodes CASSLGVGGYAFDTQYF.

V is TRBV4-1 and J is TRBJ2-3, with TRBD2 identical over 8 bases. This CDR3 spans 19 amino acids. V lost 0 bases and J lost 0; bases outside the gene matches: 11. Germline lookup yields CDR1 MGHRA and CDR2 YSYEKL. CDR3 nucleotides: TGCGCCAGCAGCCAAGAACGGAGCGGGAGTGGTCTTAGCACAGATACGCAGTATTTT. Translation gives CASSQERSGSGLSTDTQYF.

The rearrangement uses TRBV18 and TRBJ2-3, with a weak D call TRBD1 (6 bases). Germline V gene sequence: CDR1 KGHSH, CDR2 LQKENI. V was clipped by 3 bases and J by 4 bases, with 17 bases between them. The CDR3 is made up of 16 amino acids. The CDR3 nucleotides read TGTGCCAGCTCACCGCAGTCCCCCCAGGGGTCAGATACGCAGTATTTT. This codes for CASSPQSPQGSDTQYF. Variable domain in full (rest from reference TRBV18 and TRBJ2-3): NAGVMQNPRHLVRRRGQEARLRCSPMKGHSHVYWYRQLPEEGLKFMVYLQKENIIDESGMPKERFSAEFPKEGPSILRIQQVVRGDSAAYFCASSPQSPQGSDTQYFGPGTRLTVL.

This sequence joins TRBV20-1 and TRBJ1-1; TRBD1 is a possible D gene (6 bases). Germline values: CDR1 DFQATT, CDR2 SNEGSKA (reference sequence). The length of the CDR3 is 12 residues. V was trimmed by 1 base and J by 10 bases, leaving 13 bases between them. CDR3 in DNA: TGCAGTGCTAGAGGCGACAGGCAGGTAGCTTTCTTT. Its protein product is CSARGDRQVAFF.